These 9 T cell receptor beta chains came from one sample sequenced in a study of cytomegalovirus exposure and HLA in healthy donors. The study ran its PCR with 60 Vbeta and 13 Jbeta primers. TCRdb keeps only in-frame clones here, not all; method: immunoSEQ multiplex PCR. The table has about 140,000 clones, around 82% seen once. Sequencing was performed on PBMCs. The receptors stem from a young man in good health and CMV-seropositive.

This clone was seen repeatedly, ten times or more. The genes are TRBV4-1 and TRBJ1-1, with 7 bases matching TRBD1. CDR3 length: 17 residues. Germline-derived CDR1 and CDR2 are MGHRA and YSYEKL. Trimming at V came to 4 bases and at J to 4 bases, leaving 15 bases not matched to a gene. The CDR3 DNA sequence: TGCGCCAGCAGCCCGCTCCCCGGACAGGCCGGGGTCACTGAAGCTTTCTTT. Its protein product is CASSPLPGQAGVTEAFF.

This clone was observed a few times. DNA for the CDR3: TGTGCCAGTAGTACAGAGGGCCCCGGGACAGGATCTGAAGCTTTCTTT. It codes for CASSTEGPGTGSEAFF. This rearrangement joins TRBV19 to TRBJ1-1; 8 bases are shared with TRBD1. The CDR3 sequence is 16 residues long. Per germline, CDR1 LNHDA and CDR2 SQIVND (reference sequence). The junction had 13 bases not matched to a gene; V was cut back by 4 bases and J by 6 bases. The whole variable domain, remainder taken from reference TRBV19 and TRBJ1-1, is DGGITQSPKYLFRKEGQNVTLSCEQNLNHDAMYWYRQDPGQGLRLIYYSQIVNDFQKGDIAEGYSVSREKKESFPLTVTSAQKNPTAFYLCASSTEGPGTGSEAFFGQGTRLTVV.

The sample holds one count of this clone. V and J are TRBV27 and TRBJ2-2, with 7 bases aligning to TRBD1. With 8 bases clipped from V and 1 base from J, the junction kept 7 bases outside the gene matches. CDR1 and CDR2 (germline): MNHEY, SMNVEV (reference sequence). This CDR3 region has 15 residues. CDR3: CASRTDRVNTGELFF. CDR3 bases: TGTGCCAGCCGTACAGACAGGGTGAACACCGGGGAGCTGTTTTTT.

This clone was seen a few times. The chain combines TRBV29-1 with TRBJ2-3; a weak D match, TRBD2 (5 bases). In germline, CDR1 is SQVTM, CDR2 ANQGSEA. This CDR3 region has 18 residues. V lost 0 bases, J lost 8 bases, and 27 bases lay in between. The CDR3 nucleotides read TGCAGCGTTGAAGATTCTGGTCGGCGGCTATCGCCCAGCGGTACGCAGTATTTT. Translated: CSVEDSGRRLSPSGTQYF.

The genes are TRBV4-1 and TRBJ2-7; 7 positions agree with TRBD1. The CDR3 has 14 amino acids. Germline-derived CDR1 and CDR2 are MGHRA and YSYEKL. Losses at the gene ends were 4 bases for V and 5 bases for J; bases not matched to a gene: 8. CDR3 sequence: CASSRDRVLHEQYF. The CDR3 coding sequence is TGCGCCAGCAGCCGAGACAGGGTCCTACACGAGCAGTACTTC.

The gene calls are TRBV5-1 and TRBJ1-1; no firm D call. Germline lookup yields CDR1 SGHRS and CDR2 YFSETQ. V was cut by 4 bases and J by 1 base, with 14 bases left in between. The CDR3 runs 15 residues. The CDR3 loop reads CASSPDRRTNTEAFF. The CDR3 bases are TGCGCCAGCAGCCCTGATAGGAGGACGAACACTGAAGCTTTCTTT.

The chain carries TRBV28 and TRBJ2-7, with D maybe TRBD2 (5 bases). There are 15 residues in the CDR3. Per the germline V gene, CDR1 is MDHEN and CDR2 is SYDVKM. V was clipped by 3 bases and J by 12 bases, with 24 bases between them. CDR3 residues: CASSFSRPGTRARYF. The CDR3 DNA is TGTGCCAGCAGTTTCTCCCGACCGGGAACTCGGGCTCGGTACTTC.

This chain uses TRBV2 with TRBJ1-5; D unresolved. The CDR3 extends over 12 amino acids. Trimming took 7 bases from V and 6 from J, leaving 10 bases between them. Germline CDR1 is SNHLY and CDR2 is FYNNEI. The CDR3 DNA sequence: TGTGCCAGCACTATGGGGAGTCAGCCCCAGCATTTT. Translation gives CASTMGSQPQHF.

V gene TRBV4-1 combines with J gene TRBJ2-5; 10 bases are shared with TRBD1. TRBJ2-7 matches the DNA end more closely, so the J call is doubtful. Looked up from germline, CDR1 is MGHRA and CDR2 is YSYEKL. CDR3 length: 14 amino acids. The CDR3 DNA reads TGCGCCAGCAGCCAAGGGACAGGGGGAAACGAGCAGTACTTC. Encoded protein: CASSQGTGGNEQYF.